Below are 7 T cell receptor beta chains sequenced from a single sample in a study of human T cells and chemical hapten exposure. Time point in this sample: healthy volunteer bleed at 2 weeks. Researchers extracted total RNA from unfractionated whole blood. TCRdb reanalysed the RACE reads using MiXCR and keeps one entry per CDR3 protein. Of 100,000 to 150,000 distinct CDR3 sequences listed, more than 7.5% were seen once; the top ten hold approximately 1.6%. Sample: whole blood. These TCRs come from a male donor in good health. Some clones in this sample may be carry-over from other donors' samples.

This chain joins TRBV29-1 and TRBJ2-3, with unresolved D. The CDR3 totals 12 residues. Germline V gene lookup returns CDR1 SQVTM and CDR2 ANQGSEA. V gave up 7 bases and J gave up 2 bases, with 10 bases separating them. CDR3 in DNA: TGCAGCGAGAGACATACCACAGATACGCAGTATTTT. As protein: CSERHTTDTQYF.

This clonotype showed up just a few times. The J gene is TRBJ2-2, the V gene TRBV5-6; 7 nucleotides agree with TRBD1. The CDR3 covers 16 residues. Germline lookup yields CDR1 SGHDT and CDR2 YYEEEE. V shed 4 bases, J shed 0 bases, and the junction held 6 bases outside the gene matches. The CDR3 loop reads CASSPGGRTNTGELFF. In nucleotides, the CDR3 is TGTGCCAGCAGCCCAGGGGGTCGGACGAACACCGGGGAGCTGTTTTTT.

The genes are TRBV29-1 and TRBJ2-5, with 9 bases that match TRBD2. The CDR3 runs to 13 residues. Trimming removed 6 bases from V and 5 bases from J; junction bases left unmatched: 7. The germline gives CDR1 SQVTM, CDR2 ANQGSEA. CDR3 loop: CSVEGLARETQYF. The CDR3 bases are TGCAGCGTCGAGGGACTAGCCCGCGAGACCCAGTACTTC.

This rearrangement joins TRBV6-1 to TRBJ1-5; weak D call: TRBD1 (5 bases). Germline V gene data show CDR1 as MNHNS and CDR2 as SASEGT. Trimming removed 0 bases from V and 6 bases from J, with 9 bases in between. The CDR3 is 14 residues long. The CDR3, as DNA: TGTGCCAGCAGTGAAGCCCGGGGGGGTCAGCCCCAGCATTTT. This encodes CASSEARGGQPQHF.

V gene TRBV12-3 or TRBV12-4 combines with J gene TRBJ2-3; D might be TRBD1 (6 bases). V was shortened by 2 bases and J by 2 bases, with 20 bases between the two germline ends. The CDR3 sequence is 18 residues long. CDR3 amino acids: CASSLQITTGGDTDTQYF. The CDR3, as DNA: TGTGCCAGCAGTTTACAAATAACGACAGGAGGCGACACAGATACGCAGTATTTT.

This clonotype was seen a few times. The rearrangement joins TRBV19 to TRBJ1-5; D gene uncertain. The CDR3 has 16 amino acids. Trimming took off 1 base at V and 2 bases at J, with 12 bases between the two ends. Germline V lookup: CDR1 LNHDA, CDR2 SQIVND (reference sequence). This CDR3 reads CASSIAGIRGNQPQHF. In nucleotides, the CDR3 is TGTGCCAGTAGTATAGCCGGGATAAGGGGCAATCAGCCCCAGCATTTT.

There are many counts of this clonotype. This chain joins TRBV6-1 and TRBJ2-7; tentatively, D is TRBD1 (8 bases). Germline loops: CDR1 MNHNS, CDR2 SASEGT. The V end was cut by 2 bases, the J end by 1 base, with 21 bases between. CDR3 length: 18 amino acids. CDR3 DNA sequence: TGTGCCAGCAGTGAACAGGGGGCTGAAGTAGCGGGTTCCTACGAGCAGTACTTC. It translates to CASSEQGAEVAGSYEQYF.